Listed below are T cell receptor beta chains from one sample, sequenced in a study of response to subunit inactivated influenza vaccine. MiXCR, applied by TCRdb to the RT-PCR reads, yields one record per CDR3 protein. The sample has around 570,000 distinct CDR3 sequences; 7.6% are singletons. Sequencing used PBMCs from blood, obtained less than 30 months after vaccination. The source of these receptors is a man between 50 and 75 years old who received an inactivated influenza vaccine. The CDR3 runs from the conserved cysteine through the conserved F or W. The D gene is left open where the match is weak. Some rows mark clone size as missing; the rest say once, few, many or name a class of expanded clone.

j_call | clone_size | d_call | v_call | cdr3_nt | cdr3_aa
TRBJ1-2 | few | - | TRBV12-3/TRBV12-4 | TGTGCCAGCGGACAGACTAACTATGGCTACACCTTC | CASGQTNYGYTF
TRBJ1-1 | - | - | TRBV6-5 | TGTGCCAGCAGTTCGGGGGGGGCTGGCACTGAAGCTTTCTTT | CASSSGGAGTEAFF
TRBJ1-4 | few | - | TRBV5-1 | TGCGCCAGCAGCTTGTCAGTGTCAACTAATGAAAAACTGTTTTTT | CASSLSVSTNEKLFF
TRBJ2-2 | many | - | TRBV7-9 | TGTGCCAGCAGCCCCCGGGGAAGTTACGGGGAGCTGTTTTTT | CASSPRGSYGELFF
TRBJ2-5 | - | - | TRBV5-1 | TGCGCCAGCACCAAGGGTTCCTCAGAGACCCAGTACTTC | CASTKGSSETQYF
TRBJ2-1 | - | - | TRBV4-2 | TGTGCCAGCAGCCAAGATGAGGGCCTAGCCGTATACAATGAGCAGTTCTTC | CASSQDEGLAVYNEQFF
TRBJ2-5 | many | - | TRBV3-1 | TGTGCCAGCAGCCAAAGGGATAAGACCCAGTACTTC | CASSQRDKTQYF
TRBJ1-6 | few | - | TRBV4-3 | TGCGCCAGCAGCCAAGATGATCGAAAATGGACCTATAATTCACCCCTCCACTTT | CASSQDDRKWTYNSPLHF
TRBJ1-5 | many | TRBD1 | TRBV10-2 | TGCGCCAGCAGTGAGTCCTGGGGACAGGGCCATCAGCCCCAGCATTTT | CASSESWGQGHQPQHF
TRBJ2-7 | - | - | TRBV9 | TGTGCCAGCAGCGTAGAGGACAGAACCTACGAGCAGTACTTC | CASSVEDRTYEQYF
TRBJ2-1 | few | - | TRBV18 | TGTGCCAGCTCACCCGACCGGGATGAGCAGTTCTTC | CASSPDRDEQFF
TRBJ1-5 | many | TRBD1 | TRBV5-1 | TGCGCCAGCAGCTTGGAGACAGGGGACAATCAGCCCCAGCATTTT | CASSLETGDNQPQHF
TRBJ2-7 | many | TRBD1 | TRBV7-8 | TGTGCCAGCAGCTTAGTGCGGACAGGGGACGAGCAGTACTTC | CASSLVRTGDEQYF
TRBJ2-3 | many | TRBD2 | TRBV9 | TGTGCCAGCAGCGAGGGACTAGCGGGAGTAGATACGCAGTATTTT | CASSEGLAGVDTQYF
TRBJ1-6 | - | TRBD1 | TRBV2 | TGTGCCAGCAGTGAACAGGGGGGTGGTTCACCCCTCCACTTT | CASSEQGGGSPLHF
TRBJ1-1 | many | - | TRBV12-3/TRBV12-4 | TGTGCCAGCAGTTCCCACAGGGAGAGGAACACTGAAGCTTTCTTT | CASSSHRERNTEAFF
TRBJ1-5 | few | - | TRBV28 | TGTGCCAGCATGGAGGGGGGGAAGAAGTATCAGCCCCAGCATTTT | CASMEGGKKYQPQHF
TRBJ1-1 | few | - | TRBV11-2 | TGTGCCAGCAGCTTAGATAGGGGGGATGTGAGGGGTTGGGCTGAAGCTTTCTTT | CASSLDRGDVRGWAEAFF
TRBJ2-1 | - | - | TRBV12-3/TRBV12-4 | TGTGCCAGCAGTTTAGCCGGAGCCGCCTACAATGAGCAGTTCTTC | CASSLAGAAYNEQFF
TRBJ2-3 | many | TRBD2 | TRBV5-6 | TGTGCCAGCAGCTCTGCGGGGGGCATAGATACGCAGTATTTT | CASSSAGGIDTQYF
TRBJ2-2 | few | TRBD1 | TRBV12-3/TRBV12-4 | TGTGCCAGCAGTTCCACCGGGACAGGCGCCACCGGGGAGCTGTTTTTT | CASSSTGTGATGELFF
TRBJ2-3 | many | TRBD2 | TRBV5-6 | TGTGCCAGCAGCTTGCAGCGGGGAGGCGGAGATACGCAGTATTTT | CASSLQRGGGDTQYF
TRBJ2-7 | many | TRBD2 | TRBV18 | TGTGCCAGCTCAACCGGGACTACCTACGAGCAGTACTTC | CASSTGTTYEQYF
TRBJ2-1 | - | - | TRBV30 | TGTGCCTGGAGTGTATGGCCCAATCGCGATGAGCAGTTCTTC | CAWSVWPNRDEQFF
TRBJ2-2 | few | - | TRBV20-1 | TGCAGTGCTAGTACCCCCGGCACCGGGGAGCTGTTTTTT | CSASTPGTGELFF
TRBJ2-6 | - | - | TRBV28 | TGTGCCAGCAGTTTAGGGCAATCTGGGGCCAACGTCCTGACTTTC | CASSLGQSGANVLTF
TRBJ2-3 | - | - | TRBV7-2 | TGTGCCAGCAGACCCGGGACGGGTAGCACAGATACGCAGTATTTT | CASRPGTGSTDTQYF